The clone carrying this TCR beta chain was seen many times. Its antigen remains unidentified. Tagging with unique molecular identifiers was applied to individual cDNA molecules. TCRdb used MiXCR to reprocess the 5' RACE reads, holding one entry per CDR3 protein. The table shows 35,000 to 45,000 distinct CDR3 sequences, with roughly 6.2% occurring only once. This sample is drawn from a study of early T cells in non-severe SARS-CoV-2 infection. Study summary: Sequenced bulk RNA came from whole blood that was unsorted, and chains were unpaired.

The germline V gene has CDR1 SGHNT and CDR2 YENEEA. CDR3 size: 14 residues. V was pared by 6 bases and J by 0 bases, with 12 bases between. Study observations and caveats: VDJdb matching skewed toward anti-spike CD8 responses, missing private and CD4 specificities.

The receptor was derived from an adult who was a healthcare worker with PCR-confirmed SARS-CoV-2 infection or an uninfected control (not recorded which). The chain is built from TRBV11-3 and TRBJ2-7; possible D gene TRBD2, 7 bases. The sequencing input was whole blood. DNA of the CDR3: TGTGCCAGCAGTCGGGGGGCTAGCTCCTACGAGCAGTACTTC. Translating gives CASSRGASSYEQYF.